The following is a T cell receptor beta chain sequence with its context. Trimming cost V 2 bases and J 5 bases, with 13 bases left between them. The CDR3 extends over 14 amino acids. Germline lookup yields CDR1 SGHNT and CDR2 YYREEE (reference sequence). TCRdb re-derived calls from the 5' RACE reads in MiXCR, one entry per CDR3 protein. The table records approximately 170,000 distinct CDR3 sequences, approximately 11% of them present only once. The data were taken from a study of T cells after yellow fever vaccination. Study in general: Low-cell-number fractions underwent preparation using SMART-Seq v4 Ultra Low Input.

This TCR derives from a man younger than 35 who received the YFV17D yellow fever vaccine. The V and J genes are TRBV5-4 and TRBJ2-5; a weak D match, TRBD1 (6 bases). The sample consisted of CD8+ T cells sorted from PBMCs, taken 15 days after the yellow fever booster vaccination. CDR3 sequence reads: CASSFQGRGETQYF. The CDR3 bases are TGTGCCAGCAGCTTCCAGGGGAGAGGGGAGACCCAGTACTTC.